Each of the 18 T cell receptor beta chains below was sequenced from the same sample in a study of cytomegalovirus exposure and HLA in healthy donors. Assay used: immunoSEQ multiplex PCR; TCRdb lists only in-frame clones, some missing. In the table there are some 65,000 clones, about 94% of which are singletons. Sequencing was carried out using PBMCs. The origin of the receptors is a man younger than 35 in good health and CMV-seropositive.

The V gene is TRBV6-6, the J gene TRBJ1-2, with TRBD1 matching 7 bases. Germline V lookup: CDR1 MNHNY, CDR2 SVGAGI (reference sequence). The CDR3 runs 16 residues. The V segment lost 0 bases and the J segment 1 base; nucleotides outside the gene matches: 5. CDR3 sequence (DNA): TGTGCCAGCAGTTACTCCTTCTCAGGGGGTAACTATGGCTACACCTTC. Encoded protein: CASSYSFSGGNYGYTF.

The chain combines TRBV19 with TRBJ1-5; the match to TRBD1 covers 7 bases. CDR1 is LNHDA and CDR2 is SQIVND in the germline V gene (reference sequence). There are 15 residues in the CDR3. Trimming cost V 3 bases and J 2 bases; bases outside gene matches: 4. This CDR3 is CASSMVGGGNQPQHF. The CDR3 nucleotides read TGTGCCAGTAGTATGGTAGGGGGCGGCAATCAGCCCCAGCATTTT.

The rearrangement joins TRBV2 to TRBJ2-7; the match to TRBD2 covers 10 bases. This CDR3 spans 15 amino acids. The germline V gene has CDR1 SNHLY and CDR2 FYNNEI. With V trimmed by 6 bases and J by 5 bases, 10 bases remained unmatched. This chain's CDR3 is CASSYKREGNHEQYF. CDR3 nucleotides: TGTGCCAGCAGCTATAAGCGGGAGGGCAACCACGAGCAGTACTTC.

The chain combines TRBV29-1 with TRBJ2-1; TRBD2 matches 10 bases. Germline V CDR1 and CDR2: SQVTM, ANQGSEA. Germline trimming cut 3 bases from V and 0 bases from J; bases unmatched to any gene: 8. There are 17 residues in the CDR3. Here the CDR3 DNA reads TGCAGCGTTGACGGACTAGCGGAAAAAAGCTCCTACAATGAGCAGTTCTTC. Protein product: CSVDGLAEKSSYNEQFF.

This clone was counted once. The gene calls are TRBV11-2 and TRBJ1-2; TRBD1 matches 8 bases. Germline CDR1 SGHAT, CDR2 FQNNGV. Trimming took 5 bases from V and 4 from J; bases not matched to a gene: 9. CDR3 length: 15 residues. Here the CDR3 DNA reads TGTGCCAGCAGCATATCCTCCGGGACAGGCTATGGCTACACCTTC. It encodes CASSISSGTGYGYTF.

The chain is built from TRBV4-1 and TRBJ1-5; TRBD1 matches at 7 bases. The CDR3 loop spans 15 amino acids. V shed 3 bases, J shed 7 bases, and the junction held 9 bases outside the gene matches. Germline CDR1 is MGHRA and CDR2 is YSYEKL. The CDR3 reads CASSQNAGGRQPQHF. The CDR3 coding sequence is TGCGCCAGCAGCCAGAACGCAGGGGGACGACAGCCCCAGCATTTT.

V is TRBV11-2 and J is TRBJ2-3; 11 bases agree with TRBD2. The CDR3 has 17 residues. J gave up 5 bases and V 3 bases, and 10 bases lay outside the gene matches. The germline V gene encodes CDR1 SGHAT and CDR2 FQNNGV. This CDR3 reads CASSLNSGRAGGDTQYF. CDR3 DNA: TGTGCCAGCAGCTTGAATAGCGGGAGGGCCGGGGGAGATACGCAGTATTTT.

The rearrangement uses TRBV6-1 and TRBJ2-1; D might be TRBD2 (6 bases). Germline V gives CDR1 MNHNS, CDR2 SASEGT. V gave up 5 bases and J gave up 6 bases, with 17 bases separating them. This CDR3 has 15 amino acids. DNA of the CDR3: TGTGCCAGCAGTCCCTACGGGGGTCTGGGCAATGAGCAGTTCTTC. This translates into CASSPYGGLGNEQFF.

The chain carries TRBV6-6 and TRBJ2-7, with D possibly matching TRBD2 (6 bases). The germline V gene has CDR1 MNHNY and CDR2 SVGAGI (reference sequence). Trimming pared 7 bases from V and 2 bases from J, leaving 18 bases between. This CDR3 comprises 15 residues. CDR3 coding DNA: TGTGCCAGCACCCAAGGAGGGTCGACAACCTACGAGCAGTACTTC. Translation: CASTQGGSTTYEQYF.

The chain uses TRBV11-2 and TRBJ1-1; possibly TRBD1 for D (5 bases). Per germline, CDR1 SGHAT and CDR2 FQNNGV. This CDR3 is 13 amino acids long. The V and J ends lost 5 bases and 4 bases respectively, with 11 bases between them. This chain's CDR3 is CASSAGLSTEAFF. For the CDR3, the DNA is TGTGCCAGCAGCGCGGGACTGTCCACTGAAGCTTTCTTT.

The DNA of the CDR3 is TGTGCTAGTGGTCCAGGGGACGAGCAGTACTTC. Protein product: CASGPGDEQYF. The chain recombines TRBV12-5 with TRBJ2-7; D is perhaps TRBD1 (6 bases). V shed 5 bases and J shed 5 bases, with 7 bases lying between them. Germline values: CDR1 LGHNT, CDR2 FRNRAP. There are 11 residues in the CDR3.

CDR3 DNA sequence: TGTGCCTGGAGTGTACAGGACAGGGGGGAGCAGTACTTC. Translated: CAWSVQDRGEQYF. The rearrangement joins TRBV30 to TRBJ2-7; 10 positions match TRBD1. The CDR3 consists of 13 residues. After removal of 0 bases from V and 7 bases from J, the junction contained 3 bases not matched to a gene. Germline CDR1 reads GTSNPN; CDR2 reads SVGIG (reference sequence).

The CDR3 DNA is TGTGCCTGGAGTCGGACAGGGGTGTACACTGAAGCTTTCTTT. As protein: CAWSRTGVYTEAFF. The V gene is TRBV30, the J gene TRBJ1-1, with 9 bases that match TRBD1. The CDR3 consists of 14 residues. V lost 2 bases, J lost 3 bases, and 4 bases stayed unmatched. Per the germline V gene, CDR1 is GTSNPN and CDR2 is SVGIG (reference sequence).

The J gene is TRBJ2-5, the V gene TRBV4-1, with 11 bases identical to TRBD2. The CDR3 contains 16 residues. The germline V gene encodes CDR1 MGHRA and CDR2 YSYEKL. The V and J ends lost 1 base and 3 bases, in that order; junction bases with no gene match: 4. CDR3 in DNA: TGCGCCAGCAGCCAAGGGGGGACTAGCGGTAAAGAGACCCAGTACTTC. Residues: CASSQGGTSGKETQYF.

The rearrangement links TRBV14 to TRBJ2-2; TRBD2 agrees at 8 bases. The ends lost 2 bases at V and 3 bases at J; junction bases unmatched: 8. Germline V lookup: CDR1 SGHDN, CDR2 FVKESK. The CDR3 has 17 amino acids. The CDR3 here is CASSQLSGASHTGELFF. The DNA of the CDR3 is TGTGCCAGCAGCCAACTTAGCGGGGCGTCCCACACCGGGGAGCTGTTTTTT.

This clone was observed a single time. The chain couples TRBV6-5 to TRBJ2-3; a weak D match, TRBD1 (5 bases). The V and J ends lost 0 bases and 5 bases respectively, with 9 bases between them. The CDR3 has 14 residues. Germline V gene lookup returns CDR1 MNHEY and CDR2 SVGAGI. In DNA, the CDR3 is TGTGCCAGCAGTTACTCCCAGGGTGGAGATACGCAGTATTTT. Protein: CASSYSQGGDTQYF.

The chain links TRBV5-3 to TRBJ2-3; D is uncertain. TRBV5-3 is an ORF; its function is uncertain. V lost 0 bases, J lost 5 bases, and 16 bases lay in between. The CDR3 contains 16 residues. The CDR3 DNA reads TGTGCCAGAAGCTTGGTTAGAAGTATTCTCGAAGATACGCAGTATTTT. This codes for CARSLVRSILEDTQYF.

This sequence joins TRBV18 and TRBJ2-7; the D gene is possibly TRBD1 (6 bases). Germline loops: CDR1 KGHSH, CDR2 LQKENI. V was trimmed by 5 bases and J by 5 bases, leaving 19 bases between them. The CDR3 spans 15 residues. CDR3 sequence reads: CASSSQETGMNEQYF. CDR3 sequence (DNA): TGTGCCAGCTCATCACAAGAGACAGGTATGAACGAGCAGTACTTC.